This is a list of T cell receptor beta chains from one sample in a study of blood T cell repertoires in COVID-19. Measured with immunoSEQ multiplex PCR; TCRdb has only the in-frame clones, and not every one. The sample holds some 170,000 clones; roughly 82% are singletons and the top ten take 8.4%. Sequenced sample: peripheral blood. These receptors were collected from a woman in her 70s with acute or convalescent COVID-19. The CDR3 runs from the conserved cysteine through the conserved F or W. D genes are given only for firm matches. Size values are once, few and many counts, or a class for expanded clones, and some rows have none.

CDR3: CASPASGAGNTIYF; DNA: TGTGCCAGCCCAGCGTCGGGGGCTGGAAACACCATATATTTT; size: -; J: TRBJ1-3; D: -; V: TRBV6-5
CDR3: CASSPYRKSSGNTIYF; DNA: TGTGCCAGCAGTCCGTACAGGAAGAGCTCTGGAAACACCATATATTTT; size: -; J: TRBJ1-3; D: -; V: TRBV28
CDR3: CASSLTAGGPADTQYF; DNA: TGCGCCAGCAGCTTAACTGCGGGAGGGCCCGCAGATACGCAGTATTTT; size: -; J: TRBJ2-3; D: TRBD2; V: TRBV5-1
CDR3: CASRSPNRGPSYGYTF; DNA: TGCGCCAGCCGGAGCCCAAACAGGGGGCCATCCTATGGCTACACCTTC; size: -; J: TRBJ1-2; D: TRBD1; V: TRBV5-1
CDR3: CASRVGQGSYNEQFF; DNA: TGTGCCAGCAGGGTGGGACAGGGCTCCTACAATGAGCAGTTCTTC; size: -; J: TRBJ2-1; D: TRBD1; V: TRBV27
CDR3: CASSEDRPNTEAFF; DNA: TGTGCCAGCAGTGAGGACAGGCCGAACACTGAAGCTTTCTTT; size: few; J: TRBJ1-1; D: TRBD1; V: TRBV6-1
CDR3: CASSPFSGLNQPQHF; DNA: TGTGCCAGCTCACCATTTTCAGGACTCAATCAGCCCCAGCATTTT; size: -; J: TRBJ1-5; D: -; V: TRBV18
CDR3: CASSYFRGRSSGELFF; DNA: TGTGCCAGCAGCTACTTCCGGGGGAGGTCATCCGGGGAGCTGTTTTTT; size: -; J: TRBJ2-2; D: -; V: TRBV11-2
CDR3: CASSSGPRGAADTQYF; DNA: TGCGCCAGCAGCTCCGGACCTCGCGGGGCCGCAGATACGCAGTATTTT; size: -; J: TRBJ2-3; D: -; V: TRBV5-1
CDR3: CASSVQGSSARVREKLFF; DNA: TGTGCCAGCAGTGTACAGGGGAGCAGCGCCCGAGTTCGTGAAAAACTGTTTTTT; size: -; J: TRBJ1-4; D: TRBD1; V: TRBV6-1
CDR3: CASSSTGSGANVLTF; DNA: TGTGCCAGCAGCTCGACAGGGTCTGGGGCCAACGTCCTGACTTTC; size: -; J: TRBJ2-6; D: TRBD1; V: TRBV5-4
CDR3: CASSLGATGNQPQHF; DNA: TGTGCCAGCAGCTTAGGGGCTACAGGGAATCAGCCCCAGCATTTT; size: -; J: TRBJ1-5; D: -; V: TRBV11-2
CDR3: CASRRTSGRMDTQYF; DNA: TGTGCCAGCAGGCGAACTAGCGGGAGGATGGATACGCAGTATTTT; size: -; J: TRBJ2-3; D: TRBD2; V: TRBV28
CDR3: CASSLASGIGYGYTF; DNA: TGTGCCAGCAGCTTAGCGTCGGGGATCGGGTATGGCTACACCTTC; size: -; J: TRBJ1-2; D: -; V: TRBV13
CDR3: CASSLSLSSLSGNTIYF; DNA: TGCGCCAGCAGCTTGAGTCTCAGTTCTCTCTCTGGAAACACCATATATTTT; size: few; J: TRBJ1-3; D: -; V: TRBV5-1
CDR3: CASSLATPGQGSYNEQFF; DNA: TGCGCCAGCAGCTTGGCTACACCGGGACAGGGCTCCTACAATGAGCAGTTCTTC; size: once; J: TRBJ2-1; D: TRBD1; V: TRBV5-1
CDR3: CASLTMTGDNQPQHF; DNA: TGTGCCAGTCTGACGATGACAGGGGATAATCAGCCCCAGCATTTT; size: few; J: TRBJ1-5; D: TRBD1; V: TRBV19
CDR3: CASSEQREANTIYF; DNA: TGTGCCAGCAGTGAACAACGGGAGGCGAACACCATATATTTT; size: -; J: TRBJ1-3; D: -; V: TRBV6-1
CDR3: CASSLASVPYEQYF; DNA: TGTGCCAGCAGCTTAGCTTCGGTCCCCTACGAGCAGTACTTC; size: -; J: TRBJ2-7; D: -; V: TRBV7-2
CDR3: CASSEELLNTEAFF; DNA: TGTGCCAGCAGTGAAGAACTACTGAACACTGAAGCTTTCTTT; size: -; J: TRBJ1-1; D: -; V: TRBV2
CDR3: CASSRTGANYGYTF; DNA: TGTGCCAGCAGTAGGACGGGAGCTAACTATGGCTACACCTTC; size: -; J: TRBJ1-2; D: -; V: TRBV6-5
CDR3: CASSFKSRDRSEQFF; DNA: TGTGCCAGCAGCTTCAAGTCCCGGGACAGGAGTGAGCAGTTCTTC; size: -; J: TRBJ2-1; D: TRBD1; V: TRBV7-3
CDR3: CASSLVADRLGTPQHF; DNA: TGTGCCAGCAGCTTAGTGGCGGACAGGTTAGGTACGCCCCAGCATTTT; size: -; J: TRBJ1-5; D: TRBD1; V: TRBV7-8
CDR3: CASSKNPDRRTGELFF; DNA: TGTGCCAGCAGCAAGAACCCGGACAGGCGCACCGGGGAGCTGTTTTTT; size: few; J: TRBJ2-2; D: TRBD1; V: TRBV7-6
CDR3: CASSSGVWAGNYGYTF; DNA: TGCGCCAGCAGCTCCGGCGTTTGGGCGGGCAACTATGGCTACACCTTC; size: once; J: TRBJ1-2; D: -; V: TRBV5-1
CDR3: CASVGRGYTF; DNA: TGTGCCAGTGTCGGTCGGGGCTACACCTTC; size: -; J: TRBJ1-2; D: -; V: TRBV2
CDR3: CASSLEGQVISF; DNA: TGTGCCAGCAGCTTAGAAGGACAGGTGATTTCCTTT; size: -; J: TRBJ1-6; D: TRBD1; V: TRBV7-9
CDR3: CAWSVSGEIQPQHF; DNA: TGTGCCTGGAGTGTCTCAGGGGAGATCCAGCCCCAGCATTTT; size: -; J: TRBJ1-5; D: -; V: TRBV30
CDR3: CATRGAGPRQYF; DNA: TGTGCCACACGCGGGGCCGGACCCCGGCAGTACTTC; size: -; J: TRBJ2-7; D: -; V: TRBV5-4
CDR3: CASSFGGYEQYF; DNA: TGTGCCAGCAGTTTCGGGGGCTACGAGCAGTACTTC; size: -; J: TRBJ2-7; D: -; V: TRBV12-3/TRBV12-4
CDR3: CASSSRQYNEQFF; DNA: TGTGCCAGCAGCTCACGACAGTACAATGAGCAGTTCTTC; size: -; J: TRBJ2-1; D: -; V: TRBV11-2
CDR3: CASISTRTGYNQPQHF; DNA: TGTGCCAGCATTTCAACCAGGACAGGGTACAATCAGCCCCAGCATTTT; size: -; J: TRBJ1-5; D: TRBD1; V: TRBV28
CDR3: CASSLGPLGIPDTQYF; DNA: TGTGCCAGCAGCTTGGGTCCCCTCGGGATCCCAGATACGCAGTATTTT; size: once; J: TRBJ2-3; D: -; V: TRBV5-6
CDR3: CASSLGGNEQYF; DNA: TGTGCCAGCAGTTTAGGAGGGAACGAGCAGTACTTC; size: -; J: TRBJ2-7; D: -; V: TRBV27
CDR3: CASSQRDRGWEQYF; DNA: TGTGCCAGCAGCCAGCGGGACAGGGGTTGGGAGCAGTACTTC; size: -; J: TRBJ2-7; D: TRBD1; V: TRBV3-1/TRBV3-2
CDR3: CASSESLGRAGTRYPDTQYF; DNA: TGTGCCAGCAGTGAAAGTCTCGGGAGGGCCGGGACACGGTACCCAGATACGCAGTATTTT; size: -; J: TRBJ2-3; D: TRBD2; V: TRBV6-1
CDR3: CASSDRSGGAYEKLFF; DNA: TGTGCCAGCAGTGATAGGTCAGGGGGCGCATATGAAAAACTGTTTTTT; size: -; J: TRBJ1-4; D: TRBD1; V: TRBV2
CDR3: CASSIAVAENQPQHF; DNA: TGTGCCAGTAGTATTGCTGTAGCGGAGAATCAGCCCCAGCATTTT; size: -; J: TRBJ1-5; D: -; V: TRBV19
CDR3: CASSPSGLAATDTQYF; DNA: TGTGCCAGCTCACCCTCTGGACTAGCGGCTACAGATACGCAGTATTTT; size: few; J: TRBJ2-3; D: TRBD2; V: TRBV18
CDR3: CASSEEGQGLEKAFF; DNA: TGTGCCAGCAGTGAAGAGGGACAGGGTCTGGAAAAAGCTTTCTTT; size: -; J: TRBJ1-1; D: TRBD1; V: TRBV2
CDR3: CASSLEGGIYGYTF; DNA: TGTGCCAGCAGCTTAGAGGGAGGGATCTATGGCTACACCTTC; size: -; J: TRBJ1-2; D: -; V: TRBV7-9
CDR3: CASRESVGGLGQPQHF; DNA: TGTGCCAGCAGAGAAAGTGTTGGGGGCCTGGGGCAGCCCCAGCATTTT; size: -; J: TRBJ1-5; D: -; V: TRBV6-1